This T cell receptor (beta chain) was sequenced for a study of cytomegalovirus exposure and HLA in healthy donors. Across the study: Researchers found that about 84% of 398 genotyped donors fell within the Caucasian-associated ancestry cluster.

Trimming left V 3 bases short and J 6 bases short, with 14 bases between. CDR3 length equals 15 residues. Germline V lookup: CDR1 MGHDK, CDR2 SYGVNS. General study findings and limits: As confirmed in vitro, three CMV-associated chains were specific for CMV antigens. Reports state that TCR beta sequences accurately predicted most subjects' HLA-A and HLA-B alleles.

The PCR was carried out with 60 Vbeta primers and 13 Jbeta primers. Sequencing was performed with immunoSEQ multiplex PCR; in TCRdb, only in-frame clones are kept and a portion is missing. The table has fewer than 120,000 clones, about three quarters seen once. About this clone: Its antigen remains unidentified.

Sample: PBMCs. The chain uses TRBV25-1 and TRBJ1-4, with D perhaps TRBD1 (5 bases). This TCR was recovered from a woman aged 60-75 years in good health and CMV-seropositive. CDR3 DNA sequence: TGTGCCAGCAGTGACCCCGCCAGGGCTCATGAAAAACTGTTTTTT. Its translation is CASSDPARAHEKLFF.